This T cell receptor beta chain was captured in a study of blood T cell repertoires in COVID-19. Across the study: The analysed material was cDNA or gDNA that came from T cells, B-cell-depleted T cells, or PBMCs.

The CDR3 loop spans 16 amino acids. V dropped 2 bases and J dropped 3; count of bases not matched to a gene: 7. Germline-derived CDR1 and CDR2 are MDHEN and SYDVKM. In the authors' methods: How many nucleated cells were present was estimated from reference gene primer amplification. The data were produced by immunoSEQ multiplex PCR, yet TCRdb's version contains in-frame clones alone and is incomplete. V and J calls and clone size are those listed in that table; D and trimming were worked out from the DNA. The data contain over 600,000 clones, 80% to 90% of them singletons. This chain uses TRBV28 with TRBJ1-2, with TRBD1 matching over 9 bases. This clonotype was obtained from a woman aged 18-29 years with acute or convalescent COVID-19. The sequenced material came from peripheral blood. For the CDR3, the DNA is TGTGCCAGCAGTTTAAGTACCGGGACAGGGCACTATGGCTACACCTTC. Translating gives CASSLSTGTGHYGYTF.